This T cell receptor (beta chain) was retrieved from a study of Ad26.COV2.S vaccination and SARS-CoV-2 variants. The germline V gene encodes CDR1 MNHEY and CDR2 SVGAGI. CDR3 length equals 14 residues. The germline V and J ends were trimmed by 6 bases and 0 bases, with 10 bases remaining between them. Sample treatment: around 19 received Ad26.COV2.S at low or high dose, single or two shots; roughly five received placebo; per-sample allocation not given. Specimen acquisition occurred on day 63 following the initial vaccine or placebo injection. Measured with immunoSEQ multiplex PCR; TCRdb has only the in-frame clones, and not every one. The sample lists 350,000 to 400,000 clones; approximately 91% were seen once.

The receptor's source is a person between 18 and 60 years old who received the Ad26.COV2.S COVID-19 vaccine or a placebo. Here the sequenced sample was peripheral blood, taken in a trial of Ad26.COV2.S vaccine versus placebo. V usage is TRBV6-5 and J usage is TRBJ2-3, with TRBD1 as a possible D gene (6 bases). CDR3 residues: CASRLGGSTDTQYF. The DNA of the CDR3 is TGTGCCAGCAGGTTAGGGGGTAGCACAGATACGCAGTATTTT.